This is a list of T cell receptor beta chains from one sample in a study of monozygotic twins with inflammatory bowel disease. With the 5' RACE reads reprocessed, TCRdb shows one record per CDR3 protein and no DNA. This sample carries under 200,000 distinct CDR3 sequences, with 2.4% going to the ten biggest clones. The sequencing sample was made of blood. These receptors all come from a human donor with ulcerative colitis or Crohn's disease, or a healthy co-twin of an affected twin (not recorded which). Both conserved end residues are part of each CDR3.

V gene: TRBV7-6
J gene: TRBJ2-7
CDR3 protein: CASSLAGVGGYEQYF

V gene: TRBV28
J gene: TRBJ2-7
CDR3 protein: CASSSRVSYEQYF

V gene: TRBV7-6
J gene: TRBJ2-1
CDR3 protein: CASSPFGDDYNEQFF

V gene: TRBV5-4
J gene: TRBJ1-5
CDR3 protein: CASSLETGHPQHF

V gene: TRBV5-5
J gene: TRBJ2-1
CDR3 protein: CASSLAAGFSSYNEQFF

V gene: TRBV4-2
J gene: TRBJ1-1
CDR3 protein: CASSPTQIVAEAYLTDMNTEAFF

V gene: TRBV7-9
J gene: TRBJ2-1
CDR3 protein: CASSPQTSGGKNEQFF

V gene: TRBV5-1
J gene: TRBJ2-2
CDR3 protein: CASSLAANTGELFF

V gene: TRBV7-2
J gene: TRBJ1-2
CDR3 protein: CASSLEGLGGYTF

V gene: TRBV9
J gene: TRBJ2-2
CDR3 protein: CASSPQGLAGELFF

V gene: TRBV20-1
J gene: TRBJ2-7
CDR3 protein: CSARGQVYYEQYF

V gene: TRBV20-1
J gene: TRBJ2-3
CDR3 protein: CSAVLAQSSTDTQYF

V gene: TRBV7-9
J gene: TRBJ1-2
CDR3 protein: CASSLEAVDLYGYTF

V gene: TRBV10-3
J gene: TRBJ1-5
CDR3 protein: CAATDRESNQPQHF

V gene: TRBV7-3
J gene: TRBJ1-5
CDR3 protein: CASSLLYSNQPQHF

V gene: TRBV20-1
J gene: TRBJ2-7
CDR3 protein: CSARDRQGLFYEQYF

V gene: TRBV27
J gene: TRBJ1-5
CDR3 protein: CASSLGADNQPQHF

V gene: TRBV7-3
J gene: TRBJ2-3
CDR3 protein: CASSLMGQFTDTQYF

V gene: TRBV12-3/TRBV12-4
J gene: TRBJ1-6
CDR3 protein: CASSLGTEDSPLHF

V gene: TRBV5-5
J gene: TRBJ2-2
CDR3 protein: CASSWDYANTGELFF

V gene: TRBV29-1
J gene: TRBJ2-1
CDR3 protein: CSVEDRGLANEQFF

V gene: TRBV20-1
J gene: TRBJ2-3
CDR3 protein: CSARDPGPTGFGTDTQYF

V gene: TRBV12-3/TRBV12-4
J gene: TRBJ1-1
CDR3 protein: CASSLRGVAFF

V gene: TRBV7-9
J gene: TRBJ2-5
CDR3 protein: CASSSLRHQETQYF

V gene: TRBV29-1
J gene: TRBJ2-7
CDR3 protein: CSVGGRDRGYEQYF

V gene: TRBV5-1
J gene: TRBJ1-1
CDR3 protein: CASRSTGGYTEAFF

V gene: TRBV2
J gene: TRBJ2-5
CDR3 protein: CASTRDGYQETQYF

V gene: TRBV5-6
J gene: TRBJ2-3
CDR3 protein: CASSPQGSVGDTQYF

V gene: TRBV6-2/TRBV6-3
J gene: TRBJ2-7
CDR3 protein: CASSTGQLPYEQYF

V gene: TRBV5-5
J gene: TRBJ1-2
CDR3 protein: CASSPSGQGAYGYTF

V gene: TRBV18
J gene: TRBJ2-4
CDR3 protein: CASSPPGTRNIQYF

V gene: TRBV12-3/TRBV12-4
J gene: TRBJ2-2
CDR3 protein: CASSPGLDTSVEELFF

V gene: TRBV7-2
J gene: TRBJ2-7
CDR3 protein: CASSKKTGDYEQYF

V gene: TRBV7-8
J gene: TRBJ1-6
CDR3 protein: CASSFAQGTSPLHF

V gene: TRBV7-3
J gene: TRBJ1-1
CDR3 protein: CASSAEGGLSTEAFF

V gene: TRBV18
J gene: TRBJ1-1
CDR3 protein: CASSPQSGGAAEAFF

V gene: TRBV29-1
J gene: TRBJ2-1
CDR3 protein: CSVDRGLINEQFF

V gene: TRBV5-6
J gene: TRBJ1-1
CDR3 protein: CASSSLTMNTEAFF

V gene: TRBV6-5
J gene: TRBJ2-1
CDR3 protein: CASSYPFGGAYEQFF

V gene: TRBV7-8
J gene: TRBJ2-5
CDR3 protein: CASSLGTGLGRETQYF